This TCR beta chain was recorded in a study of cytomegalovirus exposure and HLA in healthy donors. While unrecorded immune exposures were likely, the donors were nominally healthy when sampled. Both 60 Vbeta primers and 13 Jbeta primers went into the PCR. The data were produced by immunoSEQ multiplex PCR, yet TCRdb's version contains in-frame clones alone and is incomplete. The sample lists roughly 140,000 clones; approximately 82% were seen once. The CDR3 runs 14 residues. Germline values: CDR1 MDHEN, CDR2 SYDVKM. V trimming: 2 bases; J trimming: 2 bases; junction bases outside the gene matches: 1. V is TRBV28 and J is TRBJ2-7, with TRBD2 matching over 9 bases. This clonotype was sampled from a woman aged 55-70 years in good health and CMV-seropositive. The sample taken for sequencing was PBMCs. The chain's CDR3 is CASSLGGRAYEQYF. In DNA, the CDR3 is TGTGCCAGCAGTTTAGGCGGGAGGGCCTACGAGCAGTACTTC.